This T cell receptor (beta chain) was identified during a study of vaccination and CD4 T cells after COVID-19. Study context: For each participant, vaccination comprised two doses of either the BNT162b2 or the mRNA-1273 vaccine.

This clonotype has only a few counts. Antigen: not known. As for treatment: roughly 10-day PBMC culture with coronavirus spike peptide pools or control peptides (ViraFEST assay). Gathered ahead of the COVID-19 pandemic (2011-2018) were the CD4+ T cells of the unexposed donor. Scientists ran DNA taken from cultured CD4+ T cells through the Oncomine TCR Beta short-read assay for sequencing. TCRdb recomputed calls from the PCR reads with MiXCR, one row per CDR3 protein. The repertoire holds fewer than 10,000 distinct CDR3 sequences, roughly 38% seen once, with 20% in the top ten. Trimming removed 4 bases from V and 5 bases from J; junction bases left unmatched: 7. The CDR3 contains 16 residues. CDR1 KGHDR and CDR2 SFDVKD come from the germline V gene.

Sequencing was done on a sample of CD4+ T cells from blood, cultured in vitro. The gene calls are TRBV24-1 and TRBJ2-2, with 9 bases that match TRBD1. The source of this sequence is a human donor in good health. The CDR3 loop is CATSEAGTGKTGELFF. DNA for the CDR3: TGTGCCACCAGTGAGGCCGGGACAGGGAAAACCGGGGAGCTGTTTTTT.